These T cell receptor beta chains were read from a single sample in a study of T-cell reconstitution after alpha-beta-depleted transplantation in children. TCRdb processed the PCR reads anew with MiXCR; each CDR3 protein has one entry. Of hundreds of thousands of distinct CDR3 sequences in the sample, roughly 13% were seen once. The material sequenced was PBMCs, taken before TCRalphabeta/CD19-depleted stem cell transplant. These receptors all come from a girl aged 2 to 10 with congenital amegakaryocytic thrombocytopenia, due to receive a stem cell transplant. CDR3s include the opening cysteine and the closing phenylalanine or tryptophan. The D gene is left open where the match is weak. A clone size is listed for some rows: how often the clone was seen (once, few, many), or a class if it is expanded.

TRBV12-3/TRBV12-4	TRBJ1-2	many	NA	TGTGCCAGCAGTTTAGCGACGGGGGGAGGCTATGGCTACACCTTC	CASSLATGGGYGYTF
TRBV4-1	TRBJ2-7	NA	NA	TGCGCCAGCAGGCAGGACATGCGCTCCTACGAGCAGTACTTC	CASRQDMRSYEQYF
TRBV5-1	TRBJ2-1	many	NA	TGCGCCAGCAGCTACGGGACTCCTAACAATGAGCAGTTCTTC	CASSYGTPNNEQFF
TRBV20-1	TRBJ2-3	few	NA	TGCAGTGCTAGCGGATACACAGATACGCAGTATTTT	CSASGYTDTQYF
TRBV4-1	TRBJ2-3	many	NA	TGCGCCAGCAGAAAGGCCGATGGGACATTTGCGACAGATACGCAGTATTTT	CASRKADGTFATDTQYF
TRBV28	TRBJ1-4	NA	NA	TGTGCCAGCAGTTTATGGTCCCCGGACACTTCAACTAATGAAAAACTGTTTTTT	CASSLWSPDTSTNEKLFF
TRBV12-3/TRBV12-4	TRBJ1-4	few	NA	TGTGCCAGCAGCACACACGGCGGTGAACTGTTTTTT	CASSTHGGELFF
TRBV12-3/TRBV12-4	TRBJ2-7	few	NA	TGTGCCAGCAGGCGGGCGGCGGAGCACTACGAGCAGTACTTC	CASRRAAEHYEQYF
TRBV20-1	TRBJ2-5	few	NA	TGCAGCGCCGGCATTTCTAGGCAAGAGACCCAGTACTTC	CSAGISRQETQYF
TRBV5-5	TRBJ2-5	NA	NA	TGTGCCAGCAGCTTGGAGACCGAAAAGACCCAGTACTTC	CASSLETEKTQYF
TRBV5-1	TRBJ2-3	many	NA	TGCGCCAGCAGCTTGTATCAGAGCATCGGCACAGATACGCAGTATTTT	CASSLYQSIGTDTQYF
TRBV28	TRBJ2-2	NA	TRBD1	TGTGCCAGCAGACGGCGGACAGGGAACACCGGGGAGCTGTTTTTT	CASRRRTGNTGELFF
TRBV5-1	TRBJ1-1	many	TRBD1	TGCGCCAGCAGCCCTCGACAGGGCGTGGACACTGAAGCTTTCTTT	CASSPRQGVDTEAFF
TRBV7-8	TRBJ2-7	few	TRBD2	TGTGCCAGCAGCTCGACCATGACGGGGGGCTACGAGCAGTACTTC	CASSSTMTGGYEQYF
TRBV28	TRBJ2-3	many	NA	TGTGCCAGCAGTGGGTACAGCCTGGGAGATACGCAGTATTTT	CASSGYSLGDTQYF
TRBV7-9	TRBJ2-3	few	TRBD2	TGTGCCAGCAGCTCCTGGGTAGCGGGAGCAGATACGCAGTATTTT	CASSSWVAGADTQYF
TRBV29-1	TRBJ1-1	few	NA	TGCAGCGGTGCATGGGACACTGAAGCTTTCTTT	CSGAWDTEAFF
TRBV12-3/TRBV12-4	TRBJ2-7	many	TRBD2	TGTGCCAGCAGTTCGACTAGCGCCAGCTCCTACGAGCAGTACTTC	CASSSTSASSYEQYF
TRBV6-1	TRBJ2-3	many	NA	TGTGCCAGCACCCCAGCGGATACGCAGTATTTT	CASTPADTQYF